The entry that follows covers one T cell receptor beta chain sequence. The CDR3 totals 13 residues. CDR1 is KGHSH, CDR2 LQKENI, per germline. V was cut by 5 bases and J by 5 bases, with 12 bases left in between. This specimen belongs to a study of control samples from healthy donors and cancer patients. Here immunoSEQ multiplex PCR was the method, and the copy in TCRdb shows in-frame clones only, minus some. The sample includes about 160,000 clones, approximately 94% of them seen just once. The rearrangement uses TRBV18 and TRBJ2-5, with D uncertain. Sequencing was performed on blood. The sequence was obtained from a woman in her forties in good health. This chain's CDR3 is CASSSPALETQYF. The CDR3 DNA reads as TGTGCCAGCTCATCCCCCGCCCTGGAGACCCAGTACTTC.